This is a list of T cell receptor beta chains from one sample in a study of blood T cell repertoires in COVID-19. TCRdb's table, derived via immunoSEQ multiplex PCR, lists solely in-frame clones and lacks some. The sample records approximately 260,000 clones, roughly nine tenths being singletons. Sequencing was carried out using peripheral blood. The origin of the receptors is a man in his 60s who had recovered from COVID-19. CDR3s include the opening cysteine and the closing phenylalanine or tryptophan. Size is stated for part of the rows, as once, few or many counts, or as a class when the clone is expanded.

v_gene	j_gene	abundance	CDR3aa
TRBV7-6	TRBJ1-6	once	CASSLDRNSPLHF
TRBV18	TRBJ2-2	.	CASSLFSTSGNTGELFF
TRBV5-1	TRBJ2-2	once	CASSLPGTGNTGELFF
TRBV29-1	TRBJ2-5	.	CSVTDSSLRETQYF
TRBV2	TRBJ2-5	.	CASSPGGEETQYF
TRBV18	TRBJ1-2	.	CASSLPGQAGYTF
TRBV2	TRBJ1-6	.	CASGMTGVHSPLHF
TRBV7-2	TRBJ1-1	once	CASSTRVWFEAFF
TRBV19	TRBJ1-2	.	CASSIAQGSYGYTF
TRBV28	TRBJ2-2	.	CASSPTSGQGARELFF
TRBV19	TRBJ1-4	.	CASSIWAAPNEKLFF
TRBV28	TRBJ1-2	.	CASSHQTPGQNYGYTF
TRBV18	TRBJ1-1	.	CASSPLAGRNTEAFF
TRBV14	TRBJ1-2	few	CASSQAGYGYTF
TRBV15	TRBJ2-1	.	CATSRGQGSYNEQFF
TRBV20-1	TRBJ2-3	once	CSASGTGGTDTQYF
TRBV10-3	TRBJ1-2	.	CAISEPYRGHAYGYTF
TRBV11-2	TRBJ1-2	.	CASSSARGVGGGYTF
TRBV3-1/TRBV3-2	TRBJ2-1	.	CASSQDHGTLAGGEQFF
TRBV5-8	TRBJ1-2	.	CASSLGQGAGYGYTF
TRBV5-1	TRBJ2-3	.	CASSFSERDTQYF
TRBV10-1	TRBJ2-5	.	CASSESVAGGRKTQYF
TRBV2	TRBJ2-2	.	CASSGGHNTGELFF
TRBV7-2	TRBJ2-1	.	CASTRRRLSYNEQFF
TRBV30	TRBJ2-5	.	CAWSVGGGETQYF
TRBV19	TRBJ1-2	.	CASSAEGTGRLYGYTF
TRBV7-8	TRBJ1-2	.	CASRAGLGYTF
TRBV11-2	TRBJ2-5	.	CASSVPSGGGETQYF
TRBV6-1	TRBJ1-2	.	CASSARAGQVNYGYTF
TRBV24-1	TRBJ1-1	.	CATHGTGESEAFF
TRBV5-6	TRBJ1-2	.	CASSRTTANYGYTF
TRBV6-6	TRBJ2-5	.	CASSRTGYQETQYF
TRBV7-2	TRBJ1-4	.	CASSLGGGSNEKLFF
TRBV24-1	TRBJ2-4	once	CATSDHREGDKNIQYF
TRBV18	TRBJ1-6	.	CASSTLSFYNSPLHF
TRBV2	TRBJ2-7	.	CASSEIGAGGPEQYF